The 14 T cell receptor beta chains listed next were all sequenced from one sample in a study of shared clonotypes between healthy human individuals. Repertoires were generated with immunoSEQ multiplex PCR, while TCRdb's copy carries only in-frame clones and drops some. Altogether around 1,000,000 clones are present, approximately 75% being singletons, with the ten largest covering 0.7% to 0.95%. The sequenced material came from memory CD4+ T cells from PBMCs. Subset specified: CD45RA-negative fraction. The receptors derive from a man younger than 35 in good health. Some clones in this sample may be carry-over from other donors' samples.

The CDR3 is CASSHPFRDRGGEQYF. Written as DNA, the CDR3 is TGTGCCAGCAGCCATCCATTCCGGGACAGGGGAGGCGAGCAGTACTTC. The rearrangement links TRBV7-8 to TRBJ2-7; 10 bases are a match to TRBD1. This CDR3 is 16 amino acids long. The junction had 13 bases not matched to a gene; V was cut back by 5 bases and J by 6 bases. Germline CDR1 reads SGHVS; CDR2 reads FQNEAQ.

This sequence joins TRBV10-1 and TRBJ2-7; D not resolved. Germline V gives CDR1 WNHNN, CDR2 SYGVQD (reference sequence). Trimming took off 0 bases at V and 1 base at J, with 4 bases between the two ends. The length of the CDR3 is 13 residues. The CDR3 nucleotides read TGCGCCAGCAGTGAGTCTCGGTCCTACGAGCAGTACTTC. It codes for CASSESRSYEQYF.

This sequence joins TRBV5-4 and TRBJ2-7, with D perhaps assigned TRBD1 or TRBD2 (6 bases each). Germline CDR1 SGHNT, CDR2 YYREEE (reference sequence). This CDR3 has 16 residues. V shed 4 bases and J shed 3 bases, with 20 bases lying between them. CDR3 region: CASSPGGTNLFYEQYF. CDR3 nucleotide sequence: TGTGCCAGCAGCCCCGGGGGCACTAACTTATTCTACGAGCAGTACTTC.

With regard to this clone: This likely comes from a read error, as the CDR3 has no conserved phenylalanine or tryptophan at its end. The V call is TRBV9, the J call TRBJ1-2; D gene unclear. CDR3 length: 11 residues. CDR1 and CDR2 (germline): SGDLS, YYNGEE. The V end lost 3 bases, the J end lost 8 bases, and 8 bases lay between the germline ends. CDR3 in DNA: TGTGCCAGCAGCGCCCACCAGGGCTACACCCTC. Translated, it gives CASSAHQGYTL.

The CDR3 protein is CAWSATGTQPQHF. Here the CDR3 DNA reads TGTGCCTGGAGTGCCACAGGGACCCAGCCCCAGCATTTT. V usage is TRBV30 and J usage is TRBJ1-5, with D perhaps matching TRBD1 (6 bases). Germline CDR1 and CDR2: GTSNPN and SVGIG (reference sequence). V lost 1 base and J 7 bases, leaving 11 bases between the germline ends. The CDR3 is made up of 13 amino acids.

The chain carries TRBV5-1 and TRBJ2-2; 8 nucleotides match TRBD1. Trimming removed 5 bases from V and 6 bases from J; junction bases left unmatched: 9. This CDR3 spans 15 amino acids. The germline V gene has CDR1 SGHRS and CDR2 YFSETQ. The CDR3 DNA sequence: TGCGCCAGCAGGGCCGGGACAGGTTTTCCCGGGGAGCTGTTTTTT. Protein: CASRAGTGFPGELFF.

The rearrangement links TRBV6-1 to TRBJ2-7, with D possibly being TRBD1 or TRBD2 (5 bases each). This CDR3 contains 15 residues. Per germline, CDR1 MNHNS and CDR2 SASEGT. The V end lost 7 bases, the J end lost 4 bases, and 20 bases lay between the germline ends. The CDR3, as DNA: TGTGCCAGCACAGCCTCCGGGACGGATTCTTACGAGCAGTACTTC. Translated, it gives CASTASGTDSYEQYF.

V gene TRBV29-1 combines with J gene TRBJ2-5; 8 nucleotides match TRBD1. The V segment lost 6 bases and the J segment 5 bases; nucleotides outside the gene matches: 11. This CDR3 spans 14 amino acids. Germline assignment: CDR1 SQVTM and CDR2 ANQGSEA. The CDR3 protein is CSVGQGPREETQYF. CDR3 sequence (DNA): TGCAGCGTAGGACAGGGACCCCGCGAGGAGACCCAGTACTTC.

The chain carries TRBV9 and TRBJ1-4; 8 nucleotides line up with TRBD1. The V segment lost 3 bases and the J segment 3 bases; nucleotides outside the gene matches: 4. Germline V gene sequence: CDR1 SGDLS, CDR2 YYNGEE. This CDR3 has 15 amino acids. CDR3 bases: TGTGCCAGCAGCGAGGGGACAGGTCCTAATGAAAAACTGTTTTTT. This translates into CASSEGTGPNEKLFF.

The gene calls are TRBV18 and TRBJ1-5; 8 nucleotides agree with TRBD1. The CDR3 is 14 residues long. V dropped 6 bases and J dropped 5; count of bases not matched to a gene: 6. Germline V gene sequence: CDR1 KGHSH, CDR2 LQKENI. The CDR3 nucleotides read TGTGCCAGCTCCCAGGGGGCAATGGATCAGCCCCAGCATTTT. Encoded protein: CASSQGAMDQPQHF.

This chain links TRBV12-2 with TRBJ1-4. TRBV12-2 is recorded as a pseudogene. The CDR3 is 14 residues long. The CDR3 sequence: CASRPRARYEKLFF. As DNA, the CDR3 is TGTGCAAGTCGCCCCCGGGCGCGTTATGAAAAACTGTTTTTT.

The gene calls are TRBV5-1 and TRBJ2-1, with TRBD2 matching 7 bases. Losses at the gene ends were 4 bases for V and 4 bases for J; bases not matched to a gene: 5. Per germline, CDR1 SGHRS and CDR2 YFSETQ. The CDR3 contains 14 residues. CDR3 residues: CASSQEAGYNEQFF. Here the CDR3 DNA reads TGCGCCAGCAGCCAGGAAGCGGGGTACAATGAGCAGTTCTTC.

This chain joins TRBV11-2 and TRBJ2-4; no clear D. V was trimmed by 5 bases and J by 1 base, leaving 6 bases between them. The germline V gene encodes CDR1 SGHAT and CDR2 FQNNGV. The CDR3 consists of 13 residues. The CDR3 region has the DNA TGTGCCAGCAGCCCAGCGGCCAAAAACATTCAGTACTTC. It translates to CASSPAAKNIQYF.

The chain recombines TRBV5-5 with TRBJ1-5; maybe TRBD1 (6 bases). Trimming took 0 bases from V and 5 from J, leaving 12 bases between them. Looked up from germline, CDR1 is SGHKS and CDR2 is YYEKEE (reference sequence). This CDR3 is built from 15 residues. The CDR3 DNA reads as TGTGCCAGCAGCTTGGTGGGGGGCATGGATCAGCCCCAGCATTTT. This translates into CASSLVGGMDQPQHF.